Each of the 21 T cell receptor beta chains below was sequenced from the same sample in a study of blood T cell repertoires in COVID-19. Here immunoSEQ multiplex PCR was the method, and the copy in TCRdb shows in-frame clones only, minus some. This sample has some 89,000 clones, with about nine tenths found just once. The sample was peripheral blood. Receptor source: a man between 60 and 70 years old with acute or convalescent COVID-19.

This clone was found once. This chain links TRBV5-1 with TRBJ2-3; D may be TRBD1 (5 bases). The V gene lost 5 bases and the J gene lost 3 bases, with 7 bases spanning the gap. The germline gives CDR1 SGHRS, CDR2 YFSETQ. The CDR3 length is 12 residues. CDR3 residues: CASRGETDTQYF. The DNA of the CDR3 is TGCGCCAGCAGAGGGGAAACAGATACGCAGTATTTT.

The rearrangement links TRBV24-1 to TRBJ2-3; TRBD1 might be the D (7 bases). Trimming removed 9 bases from V and 2 bases from J, with 11 bases in between. The CDR3 consists of 13 residues. CDR1 and CDR2 from the germline V gene are KGHDR and SFDVKD. Here the CDR3 reads CATQGGLTDTQYF. Here the CDR3 DNA reads TGTGCCACCCAGGGGGGCCTCACAGATACGCAGTATTTT.

The V call is TRBV5-1, the J call TRBJ2-3; TRBD2 matches at 10 bases. The ends lost 4 bases at V and 5 bases at J; junction bases unmatched: 7. This CDR3 is built from 15 residues. Germline-derived CDR1 and CDR2 are SGHRS and YFSETQ. The CDR3 DNA reads TGCGCCAGCAGCGGGGGCGTAGCGGGGGGAGATACGCAGTATTTT. Translating gives CASSGGVAGGDTQYF.

This clone has a handful of counts. The chain uses TRBV3-1 (or the pseudogene TRBV3-2) and TRBJ1-2; D remains unclear. From germline, CDR1 is LGHDT and CDR2 YNNKEL (reference sequence). Trimming left V 4 bases short and J 4 bases short, with 10 bases between. The CDR3 extends over 13 amino acids. CDR3 DNA: TGTGCCAGCAGCCGGTTCGAGGGCTATGGCTACACCTTC. Its translation: CASSRFEGYGYTF.

The chain's CDR3 is CASSWGPDKSNTEAFF. In DNA form, the CDR3 reads TGCGCCAGCAGCTGGGGGCCGGACAAGAGTAACACTGAAGCTTTCTTT. The V call is TRBV5-1, the J call TRBJ1-1; maybe TRBD1 (6 bases). The V gene's germline CDR1 is SGHRS and CDR2 YFSETQ. Trimming cost V 3 bases and J 2 bases, with 17 bases left between them. The CDR3 is made up of 16 amino acids.

The chain recombines TRBV6-5 with TRBJ2-5; the match to TRBD1 covers 9 bases. Trimming took 3 bases from V and 5 from J; bases not matched to a gene: 4. The CDR3 length is 14 residues. Germline CDR1 and CDR2: MNHEY and SVGAGI. The CDR3 DNA reads TGTGCCAGCAGTTATGGGACAGGGTCGGAGACCCAGTACTTC. It codes for CASSYGTGSETQYF.

This chain joins TRBV28 and TRBJ2-3; D is unclear. Between the trimmed V and J ends, which lost 3 bases and 1 base, there was a span of 8 bases. The CDR3 consists of 14 residues. Germline-derived CDR1 and CDR2 are MDHEN and SYDVKM. The CDR3 sequence: CASSFLSGTDTQYF. DNA for the CDR3: TGTGCCAGCAGTTTCCTGAGCGGCACAGATACGCAGTATTTT.

The chain carries TRBV5-5 and TRBJ1-3, with D unclear. CDR1 SGHKS and CDR2 YYEKEE come from the germline V gene (reference sequence). This CDR3 has 15 residues. The V end lost 2 bases, the J end lost 0 bases, and 9 bases lay between the germline ends. The chain's CDR3 is CASSLRGLSGNTIYF. The CDR3 bases are TGTGCCAGCAGCTTAAGAGGTCTCTCTGGAAACACCATATATTTT.

The rearrangement joins TRBV5-1 to TRBJ2-7, with 10 bases lining up with TRBD2. Germline loops: CDR1 SGHRS, CDR2 YFSETQ. The CDR3 has 16 residues. Trimming cost V 4 bases and J 0 bases; bases outside gene matches: 7. CDR3: CASSPPGLASSYEQYF. The CDR3 bases are TGCGCCAGCAGCCCCCCGGGACTAGCGAGCTCCTACGAGCAGTACTTC.

The table lists this clone with a count of one. J is TRBJ2-1 and V is TRBV7-9; TRBD1 is a possible D gene (6 bases). Per germline, CDR1 SEHNR and CDR2 FQNEAQ (reference sequence). Trimming left V 1 base short and J 6 bases short, with 13 bases between. The CDR3 is made up of 15 amino acids. The CDR3 region is CASSLDGGLLNEQFF. CDR3 sequence (DNA): TGTGCCAGCAGCTTAGATGGGGGCCTCCTCAATGAGCAGTTCTTC.

This chain connects TRBV2 to TRBJ1-6; 9 bases align to TRBD1. The CDR3 contains 17 residues. Germline values: CDR1 SNHLY, CDR2 FYNNEI. V trimming: 7 bases; J trimming: 4 bases; junction bases outside the gene matches: 11. Here the CDR3 reads CASTRAGTGSYNSPLHF. The CDR3 nucleotides are TGTGCCAGCACTAGAGCCGGGACAGGGTCGTATAATTCACCCCTCCACTTT.

This clone has just a few counts. The chain recombines TRBV27 with TRBJ1-3; possibly TRBD1 for D (5 bases). This CDR3 is 15 amino acids long. Germline CDR1 is MNHEY and CDR2 is SMNVEV (reference sequence). The V end lost 8 bases, the J end lost 0 bases, and 14 bases lay between the germline ends. The CDR3 DNA is TGTGCCAGCTCGTCGGGGCGGGGCTCTGGAAACACCATATATTTT. Translated, it gives CASSSGRGSGNTIYF.

The CDR3 sequence: CASSSKDRVLARFTEAFF. The CDR3 bases are TGTGCCAGCAGCTCCAAGGACAGGGTTTTGGCTCGGTTCACTGAAGCTTTCTTT. The J gene is TRBJ1-1, the V gene TRBV7-9; 8 bases map to TRBD1. This CDR3 is built from 18 residues. The V and J ends lost 4 bases and 4 bases, in that order; junction bases with no gene match: 17. Germline CDR1 and CDR2: SEHNR and FQNEAQ (reference sequence).

The chain links TRBV7-2 to TRBJ1-1; D might be TRBD1 (6 bases). Germline values: CDR1 SGHTA, CDR2 FQGNSA. The CDR3 covers 14 residues. V lost 5 bases and J 1 base, leaving 11 bases between the germline ends. Here the CDR3 reads CASSQDRGNTEAFF. The CDR3 DNA follows: TGTGCCAGCAGCCAGGACAGAGGGAACACTGAAGCTTTCTTT.

This chain uses TRBV18 with TRBJ1-1; tentative D call: TRBD1 (6 bases). The germline gives CDR1 KGHSH, CDR2 LQKENI. With 3 bases removed from V and 11 bases from J, the gap between germline ends came to 10 bases. The length of the CDR3 is 11 residues. CDR3 DNA sequence: TGTGCCAGCTCACCCAGGGGAGAGGCTTTCTTT. Protein sequence: CASSPRGEAFF.

The count of this clone is one. This rearrangement joins TRBV3-1 (or the pseudogene TRBV3-2) to TRBJ1-2; TRBD1 is a possible D gene (5 bases). The CDR3 covers 14 residues. Trimming pared 5 bases from V and 8 bases from J, leaving 18 bases between. Germline CDR1 is LGHDT and CDR2 is YNNKEL (reference sequence). In DNA, the CDR3 is TGTGCCAGCAGCGCCCCCCGGGGGTCAAGGGGCTACACCTTC. This sequence encodes CASSAPRGSRGYTF.

This chain connects TRBV6-5 to TRBJ1-4; unclear D gene. Germline CDR1 reads MNHEY; CDR2 reads SVGAGI. Trimming left V 1 base short and J 8 bases short, with 8 bases between. The CDR3 sequence is 13 residues long. The CDR3 protein is CASSYWSGEKLFF. The CDR3 nucleotides are TGTGCCAGCAGTTACTGGTCGGGGGAAAAACTGTTTTTT.

A word on this clone: At the DNA level, this CDR3 is encoded by other sequences in the same sample as well. V and J are TRBV5-1 and TRBJ1-5, with no clear D. Germline CDR1 reads SGHRS; CDR2 reads YFSETQ. The CDR3 runs to 13 residues. Trimming took 0 bases from V and 4 from J, leaving 5 bases between them. CDR3 sequence (DNA): TGCGCCAGCAGCTTGGGAGTAAATCAGCCCCAGCATTTT. This sequence encodes CASSLGVNQPQHF. Drawing the rest from reference TRBV5-1 and TRBJ1-5, the complete variable domain is KAGVTQTPRYLIKTRGQQVTLSCSPISGHRSVSWYQQTPGQGLQFLFEYFSETQRNKGNFPGRFSGRQFSNSRSEMNVSTLELGDSALYLCASSLGVNQPQHFGDGTRLSIL.

The chain recombines TRBV16 with TRBJ1-1, with 10 bases matching TRBD1. The J segment lost 4 bases and the V segment lost 6 bases, leaving 8 bases of the junction unmatched. Per the germline V gene, CDR1 is KGHSY and CDR2 is FQNENV. This CDR3 has 15 residues. CDR3 sequence: CASRAGTGAGTEAFF. CDR3 in DNA: TGTGCCAGCAGAGCCGGGACAGGGGCTGGCACTGAAGCTTTCTTT.

The J gene is TRBJ1-1, the V gene TRBV6-5; D perhaps matches TRBD1 (5 bases). Germline values: CDR1 MNHEY, CDR2 SVGAGI. The V gene lost 6 bases and the J gene lost 1 base, with 9 bases spanning the gap. This CDR3 spans 13 amino acids. The CDR3 sequence is CASRRDPNTEAFF. The DNA of the CDR3 is TGTGCCAGCAGGCGGGACCCGAACACTGAAGCTTTCTTT.

This chain uses TRBV2 with TRBJ1-1; D is undetermined. Germline loops: CDR1 SNHLY, CDR2 FYNNEI. The V end lost 7 bases, the J end lost 1 base, and 4 bases lay between the germline ends. The length of the CDR3 is 11 residues. The CDR3 sequence is CASIQNTEAFF. CDR3 sequence (DNA): TGTGCCAGCATCCAGAACACTGAAGCTTTCTTT.